These 10 T cell receptor beta chains came from one sample sequenced in a study of T cell responses to AZD1222 COVID-19 vaccine. The data were produced by immunoSEQ multiplex PCR, yet TCRdb's version contains in-frame clones alone and is incomplete. The data show about 130,000 clones, around 91% seen once. Specimen: peripheral blood, collected on day 0 of MenACWY control vaccination. These receptor sequences come from an adult in good health.

CDR3 residues: CASTASTDTQYF. The CDR3 nucleotides read TGTGCCAGCACCGCTAGCACAGATACGCAGTATTTT. The chain carries TRBV28 and TRBJ2-3; D not resolved. Per the germline V gene, CDR1 is MDHEN and CDR2 is SYDVKM. V was shortened by 7 bases and J by 0 bases, with 5 bases between the two germline ends. This CDR3 contains 12 residues.

The CDR3 DNA reads TGTGCCAGCTCACCAGGGGGAGGAGAGACCCAGTACTTC. Its protein product is CASSPGGGETQYF. The chain couples TRBV18 to TRBJ2-5; perhaps TRBD2 as D (6 bases). From germline, CDR1 is KGHSH and CDR2 LQKENI. V was cut by 2 bases and J by 4 bases, with 8 bases left in between. This CDR3 is built from 13 residues.

This rearrangement joins TRBV19 to TRBJ1-6, with D unresolved. Germline loops: CDR1 LNHDA, CDR2 SQIVND (reference sequence). Trimming cost V 6 bases and J 5 bases, with 14 bases left between them. The CDR3 loop spans 15 amino acids. The CDR3 here is CASSPLGRDNSPLHF. In nucleotides, the CDR3 is TGTGCCAGTAGCCCGCTGGGGAGGGATAATTCACCCCTCCACTTT.

This chain uses TRBV6-2 or TRBV6-3 with TRBJ2-1; D may correspond to TRBD1 or TRBD2 (6 bases each). Germline V gene data show CDR1 as MNHEY and CDR2 as SVGEGT. The CDR3 has 14 amino acids. V lost 6 bases, J lost 4 bases, and 13 bases lay in between. The CDR3 spells CASSPGGDYNEQFF. The CDR3 bases are TGTGCCAGCAGCCCCGGGGGCGATTACAATGAGCAGTTCTTC.

The V and J genes are TRBV21-1 and TRBJ2-7; the listed D gene, TRBD2, was not tested against the DNA. TRBV21-1 is annotated as a pseudogene. The CDR3 totals 16 residues. CDR3 sequence (DNA): TGTGCCAGCACCAATGAAGAGGGATCAGTAGGCTACGAGCAGTACTTC. Amino acid sequence: CASTNEEGSVGYEQYF.

This clone was observed a single time. This chain connects TRBV11-2 to TRBJ2-3; TRBD2 matches 9 bases. CDR3 size: 18 residues. The germline V gene encodes CDR1 SGHAT and CDR2 FQNNGV. Germline trimming cut 1 base from V and 0 bases from J; bases unmatched to any gene: 8. CDR3 amino acids: CASSLAFGLAGSTDTQYF. The CDR3 DNA is TGTGCCAGCAGCTTAGCCTTCGGGCTAGCGGGAAGCACAGATACGCAGTATTTT.

This clone was seen a single time. The CDR3 sequence is CASSLVASLNTEAFF. The DNA for the CDR3 is TGTGCCAGCAGCTTAGTGGCCAGTTTGAACACTGAAGCTTTCTTT. The chain links TRBV11-2 to TRBJ1-1, with D hard to call. Germline lookup yields CDR1 SGHAT and CDR2 FQNNGV. This CDR3 has 15 residues. The ends were cut back, 1 base at V and 0 bases at J, with 9 bases in the middle.

The V and J genes are TRBV11-3 and TRBJ2-1; perhaps TRBD1 as D (6 bases). The germline V and J ends were trimmed by 3 bases and 8 bases, with 14 bases remaining between them. The germline V gene has CDR1 SGHNT and CDR2 YENEEA. The CDR3 sequence is 14 residues long. The CDR3 loop is CASSFRGPVDEQFF. The CDR3 nucleotides are TGTGCCAGCAGCTTCAGGGGCCCGGTGGATGAGCAGTTCTTC.

The chain employs TRBV2 and TRBJ2-7; tentatively, D is TRBD2 (5 bases). Trimming left V 8 bases short and J 2 bases short, with 10 bases between. CDR1 and CDR2 from the germline V gene are SNHLY and FYNNEI. CDR3 length: 12 amino acids. Here the CDR3 reads CASHDGAYEQYF. DNA of the CDR3: TGTGCCAGCCACGACGGGGCCTACGAGCAGTACTTC.

The chain couples TRBV5-1 to TRBJ2-1; TRBD2 matches 7 bases. The CDR3 is 17 amino acids. With 1 base clipped from V and 6 bases from J, the junction kept 13 bases outside the gene matches. Germline V gene data show CDR1 as SGHRS and CDR2 as YFSETQ. CDR3: CASSLRGRLAGRNEQFF. The DNA for the CDR3 is TGCGCCAGCAGCTTGCGTGGACGACTAGCCGGGCGCAATGAGCAGTTCTTC.